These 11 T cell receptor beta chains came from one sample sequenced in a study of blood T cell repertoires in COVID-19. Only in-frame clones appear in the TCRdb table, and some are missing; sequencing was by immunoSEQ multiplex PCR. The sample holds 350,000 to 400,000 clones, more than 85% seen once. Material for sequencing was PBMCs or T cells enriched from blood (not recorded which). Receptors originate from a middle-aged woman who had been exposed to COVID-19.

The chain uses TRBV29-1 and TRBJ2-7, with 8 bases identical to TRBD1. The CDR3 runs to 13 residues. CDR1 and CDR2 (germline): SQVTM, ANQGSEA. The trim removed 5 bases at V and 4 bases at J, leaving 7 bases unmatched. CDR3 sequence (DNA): TGCAGCGTTCGGACAGGGAGTCCTTACGAGCAGTACTTC. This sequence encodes CSVRTGSPYEQYF.

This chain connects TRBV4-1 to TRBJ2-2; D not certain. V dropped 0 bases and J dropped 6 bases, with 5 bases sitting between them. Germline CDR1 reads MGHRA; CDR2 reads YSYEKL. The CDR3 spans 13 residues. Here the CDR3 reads CASSQDEAGELFF. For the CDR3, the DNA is TGCGCCAGCAGCCAAGATGAGGCCGGGGAGCTGTTTTTT.

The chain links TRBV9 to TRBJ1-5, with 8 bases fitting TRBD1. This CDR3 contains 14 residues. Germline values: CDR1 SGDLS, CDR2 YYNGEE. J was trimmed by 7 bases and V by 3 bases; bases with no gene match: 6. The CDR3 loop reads CASSAQGVRQPQHF. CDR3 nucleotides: TGTGCCAGCAGCGCACAGGGGGTAAGACAGCCCCAGCATTTT.

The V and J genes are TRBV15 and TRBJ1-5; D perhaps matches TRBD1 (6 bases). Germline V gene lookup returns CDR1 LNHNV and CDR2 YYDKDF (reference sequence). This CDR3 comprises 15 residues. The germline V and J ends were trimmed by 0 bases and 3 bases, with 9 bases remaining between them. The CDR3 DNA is TGTGCCACCAGCAGAGAAGGACAGCCCAATCAGCCCCAGCATTTT. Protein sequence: CATSREGQPNQPQHF.

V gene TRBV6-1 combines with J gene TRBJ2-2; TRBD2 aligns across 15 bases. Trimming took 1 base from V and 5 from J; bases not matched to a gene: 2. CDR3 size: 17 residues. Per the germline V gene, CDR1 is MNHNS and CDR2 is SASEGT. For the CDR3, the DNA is TGTGCCAGCAGTGAAGTGGGGACTAGCGGGAGGACCGGGGAGCTGTTTTTT. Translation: CASSEVGTSGRTGELFF.

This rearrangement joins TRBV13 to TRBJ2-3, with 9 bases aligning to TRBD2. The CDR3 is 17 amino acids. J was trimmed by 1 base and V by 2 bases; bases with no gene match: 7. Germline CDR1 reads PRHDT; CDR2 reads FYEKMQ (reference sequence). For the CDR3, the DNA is TGTGCCAGCAGCTTACGGGATCCTAGCGGGGGCACAGATACGCAGTATTTT. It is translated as CASSLRDPSGGTDTQYF.

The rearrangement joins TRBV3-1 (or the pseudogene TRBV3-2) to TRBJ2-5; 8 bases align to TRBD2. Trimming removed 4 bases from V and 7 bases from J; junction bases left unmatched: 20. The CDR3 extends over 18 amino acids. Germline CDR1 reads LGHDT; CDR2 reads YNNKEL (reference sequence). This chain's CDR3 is CASSPLWVTGGSKVTQYF. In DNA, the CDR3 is TGTGCCAGCAGCCCACTATGGGTTACGGGGGGGTCCAAGGTGACCCAGTACTTC.

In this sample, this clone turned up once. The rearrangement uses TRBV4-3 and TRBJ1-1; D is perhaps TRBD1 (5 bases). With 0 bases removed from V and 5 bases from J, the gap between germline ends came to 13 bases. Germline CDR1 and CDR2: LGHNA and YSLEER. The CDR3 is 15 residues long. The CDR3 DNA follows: TGCGCCAGCAGCCAAGATCGGGGGGTAAGGACTGAAGCTTTCTTT. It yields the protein CASSQDRGVRTEAFF.

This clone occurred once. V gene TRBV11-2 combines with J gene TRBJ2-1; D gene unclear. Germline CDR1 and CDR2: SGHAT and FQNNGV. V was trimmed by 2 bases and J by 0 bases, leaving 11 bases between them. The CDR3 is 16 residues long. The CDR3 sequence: CASSLSLGTSYNEQFF. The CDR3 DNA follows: TGTGCCAGCAGCTTAAGCTTGGGCACCTCCTACAATGAGCAGTTCTTC.

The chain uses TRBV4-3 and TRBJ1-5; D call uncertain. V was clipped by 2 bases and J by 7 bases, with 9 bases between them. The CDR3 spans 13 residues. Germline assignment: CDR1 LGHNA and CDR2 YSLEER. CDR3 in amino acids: CASSQREGQPQHF. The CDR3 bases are TGCGCCAGCAGCCAACGGGAGGGCCAGCCCCAGCATTTT.

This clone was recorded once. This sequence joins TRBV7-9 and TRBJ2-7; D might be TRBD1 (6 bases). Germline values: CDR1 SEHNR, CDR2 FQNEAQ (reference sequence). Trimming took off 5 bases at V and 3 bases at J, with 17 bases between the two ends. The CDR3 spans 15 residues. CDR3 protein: CASSVQQGFGYEQYF. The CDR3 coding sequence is TGTGCCAGCAGCGTACAACAGGGATTCGGCTACGAGCAGTACTTC.